These 12 T cell receptor beta chains were sequenced from one sample in a study of early T cells in non-severe SARS-CoV-2 infection. MiXCR was run by TCRdb on the 5' RACE reads, yielding one entry per CDR3 protein. The sample comprises about 80,000 distinct CDR3 sequences, 11% to 15% of which are singletons, and roughly 11% rests with the top ten. The sequenced sample was whole blood. Source of these receptors: an adult who was a healthcare worker with PCR-confirmed SARS-CoV-2 infection or an uninfected control (not recorded which).

This clonotype was seen a few times. The chain is built from TRBV18 and TRBJ2-7; TRBD2 agrees at 8 bases. With V trimmed by 2 bases and J by 6 bases, 12 bases remained unmatched. Germline values: CDR1 KGHSH, CDR2 LQKENI. There are 16 residues in the CDR3. The CDR3 region has the DNA TGTGCCAGCTCACCAGCCGCCGGGACTAGATACTCCGAGCAGTACTTC. Its translation: CASSPAAGTRYSEQYF.

The chain recombines TRBV7-2 with TRBJ1-4, with TRBD1 as a possible D gene (6 bases). V was clipped by 8 bases and J by 0 bases, with 16 bases between them. This CDR3 is 16 amino acids long. Germline lookup yields CDR1 SGHTA and CDR2 FQGNSA. CDR3 residues: CASGKDSDTTNEKLFF. Here the CDR3 DNA reads TGTGCCAGCGGGAAGGACAGTGACACAACTAATGAAAAACTGTTTTTT.

This clonotype was found a few times. The chain carries TRBV2 and TRBJ2-7; D remains ambiguous. CDR1 is SNHLY and CDR2 is FYNNEI in the germline V gene. The CDR3 extends over 12 amino acids. In DNA form, the CDR3 reads TGTGCAACCAACGGAGTTTTGACTGAGCAGTACTTC. It encodes CATNGVLTEQYF.

This clonotype was recorded many times. The genes are TRBV7-2 and TRBJ2-5, with TRBD2 identical over 7 bases. This CDR3 spans 15 amino acids. CDR1 is SGHTA, CDR2 FQGNSA, per germline. V was clipped by 5 bases and J by 5 bases; unmatched bases: 11. CDR3 nucleotides: TGTGCCAGCAGCCCAGTCCGGACTAGACGTGAGACCCAGTACTTC. As protein: CASSPVRTRRETQYF.

This clonotype was recorded a few times. An end of the junction differs from the germline gene, which may be a read error. The rearrangement joins TRBV9 to TRBJ1-1; possibly TRBD1 for D (5 bases). CDR3 length equals 13 residues. Germline V gives CDR1 SGDLS, CDR2 YYNGEE. Written as DNA, the CDR3 is TGTGCCAGCTCCACTCCGGGGGAAGCTGAAGTTTTCTTT. Translating gives CASSTPGEAEVFF.

The chain combines TRBV20-1 with TRBJ2-3, with 9 bases that match TRBD2. CDR1 and CDR2 (germline): DFQATT, SNEGSKA (reference sequence). The J segment lost 4 bases and the V segment lost 5 bases, leaving 7 bases of the junction unmatched. The CDR3 consists of 14 residues. The chain's CDR3 is CSAYSSGVADTQYF. CDR3 in DNA: TGCAGTGCTTACTCTAGCGGGGTAGCAGATACGCAGTATTTT.

This chain uses TRBV7-2 with TRBJ2-7, with D possibly matching TRBD2 (6 bases). The CDR3 length is 16 residues. Per the germline V gene, CDR1 is SGHTA and CDR2 is FQGNSA. Trimming stripped 5 bases from V and 4 bases from J, with 21 bases between. DNA of the CDR3: TGTGCCAGCAGCCGCCCCCGCGGAGCGGGCGAGTACGAGCAGTACTTC. This sequence encodes CASSRPRGAGEYEQYF.

The rearrangement links TRBV29-1 to TRBJ1-4; 9 bases are a match to TRBD1. CDR1 and CDR2 from the germline V gene are SQVTM and ANQGSEA. The CDR3 runs to 12 residues. V lost 7 bases to trimming and J lost 7 bases; unmatched junction nucleotides: 4. CDR3 coding DNA: TGCAGCGGGGGACAGGGCGCTGAAAAACTGTTTTTT. It specifies CSGGQGAEKLFF.

This clonotype turned up a few times. This sequence joins TRBV10-3 and TRBJ2-1, with TRBD2 matching 8 bases. CDR1 and CDR2 (germline): ENHRY, SYGVKD. The CDR3 totals 15 residues. V trimming: 10 bases; J trimming: 0 bases; junction bases outside the gene matches: 8. CDR3 sequence: CATHGRGDSYNEQFF. DNA of the CDR3: TGTGCCACCCACGGGCGGGGGGACTCCTACAATGAGCAGTTCTTC.

This clonotype has ten or more counts. CDR3 residues: CASNRWDPAGNSPLHF. DNA of the CDR3: TGTGCCAGCAACAGGTGGGACCCTGCGGGGAATTCACCCCTCCACTTT. V is TRBV3-1 and J is TRBJ1-6; tentative D call: TRBD1 (5 bases). CDR1 is LGHDT, CDR2 YNNKEL, per germline (reference sequence). CDR3 length: 16 residues. The V and J ends lost 7 bases and 7 bases respectively, with 20 bases between them.

V and J are TRBV20-1 and TRBJ1-3; weak D call: TRBD1 (5 bases). Germline lookup yields CDR1 DFQATT and CDR2 SNEGSKA (reference sequence). The CDR3 runs to 20 residues. The ends were cut back, 0 bases at V and 7 bases at J, with 31 bases in the middle. CDR3 nucleotides: TGCAGTGCTAGAGATGGCCAGGGCATCCGGATCGGAGAGGTTGTTAACACCATATATTTT. This gives the protein CSARDGQGIRIGEVVNTIYF.

This clonotype came up many times. The gene calls are TRBV5-1 and TRBJ2-1; 8 bases are a match to TRBD1. Germline V lookup: CDR1 SGHRS, CDR2 YFSETQ. V gave up 1 base and J gave up 0 bases; unmatched junction bases: 6. The CDR3 totals 17 residues. CDR3 sequence: CASSLSAGTGSYNEQFF. Here the CDR3 DNA reads TGCGCCAGCAGCTTGTCCGCCGGGACAGGCTCCTACAATGAGCAGTTCTTC.